The 32 T cell receptor beta chains presented below share a single source sample, sequenced in a study. Using its own MiXCR run on the 5' RACE reads, TCRdb lists one record per CDR3 protein. The sample includes approximately 40,000 distinct CDR3 sequences, approximately 17% of them seen just once. What was sequenced was naive CD4+ T cells sorted from a lymph node. Subset meaning: naive CD4+ T cells, CD4+CD45RA+CD25-. These receptors were obtained from a female donor with breast cancer.

This clonotype occurred a few times. This chain joins TRBV5-1 and TRBJ2-1; 14 bases align to TRBD2. This CDR3 spans 16 amino acids. In germline, CDR1 is SGHRS, CDR2 YFSETQ. J gave up 10 bases and V 4 bases, and 10 bases lay outside the gene matches. The CDR3 sequence: CASSPGGTSGSGEQFF. The CDR3 DNA reads as TGCGCCAGCAGCCCGGGTGGGACTAGCGGGAGTGGAGAGCAGTTCTTC.

Concerning this clonotype itself: Being one base from a much bigger clone, this may be a read error. Here the CDR3 omits its conserved ending phenylalanine or tryptophan, so a read error is the likely source. This rearrangement joins TRBV5-1 to TRBJ2-5, with TRBD2 as a possible D gene (6 bases). The CDR3 length is 16 residues. The germline V and J ends were trimmed by 4 bases and 1 base, with 17 bases remaining between them. The germline gives CDR1 SGHRS, CDR2 YFSETQ. The CDR3 DNA reads TGCGCCAGCAGCATCACCCCGGCGGGGACCCAAGAGACCCAGTACCTC. Its protein is CASSITPAGTQETQYL.

This clonotype was counted many times. The chain joins TRBV7-2 to TRBJ2-1; TRBD2 matches 9 bases. The CDR3 length is 15 residues. Germline CDR1 reads SGHTA; CDR2 reads FQGNSA. The V gene end was trimmed by 5 bases and the J gene end by 3 bases; junction bases not matched to a gene: 5. The CDR3 spells CASSKLAGFYNEQFF. CDR3 DNA sequence: TGTGCCAGCAGCAAGCTAGCGGGGTTCTACAATGAGCAGTTCTTC.

In its sample, this clonotype was seen a few times. V is TRBV29-1 and J is TRBJ2-3, with 9 bases aligning to TRBD1. The CDR3 is 15 amino acids. Trimming cost V 7 bases and J 1 base; bases outside gene matches: 9. CDR1 is SQVTM, CDR2 ANQGSEA, per germline. The CDR3 sequence: CSAEVRDRGTDTQYF. The CDR3 DNA reads as TGCAGCGCTGAGGTCCGGGACAGGGGCACAGATACGCAGTATTTT.

The chain has TRBV5-1 and TRBJ2-1; TRBD2 agrees at 10 bases. CDR1 and CDR2 from the germline V gene are SGHRS and YFSETQ. Losses at the gene ends were 3 bases for V and 8 bases for J; bases not matched to a gene: 8. CDR3 length: 15 residues. The CDR3, as DNA: TGCGCCAGCAGCTCAGGAGCGGGAGGGATGTATGAGCAGTTCTTC. Translated, it gives CASSSGAGGMYEQFF.

As regards this clonotype: The missing conserved phenylalanine or tryptophan at the end of this CDR3 makes a read error likely. The gene calls are TRBV30 and TRBJ1-2; D unresolved. In germline, CDR1 is GTSNPN, CDR2 SVGIG (reference sequence). Trimming removed 3 bases from V and 5 bases from J, with 16 bases in between. The CDR3 is 14 residues long. CDR3 residues: CAWRPGSAWYGYTV. The CDR3, as DNA: TGTGCCTGGAGACCGGGATCGGCTTGGTATGGCTACACCGTC.

A note on this clonotype: It is likely a read error, because the conserved phenylalanine at the end of the CDR3 is missing. V and J are TRBV7-3 and TRBJ1-2; 9 nucleotides line up with TRBD1. The CDR3 spans 13 residues. The V gene end was trimmed by 5 bases and the J gene end by 6 bases; junction bases not matched to a gene: 4. Germline-derived CDR1 and CDR2 are SGHTA and FQGTGA. The CDR3: CASSDRTGDGYTS. The CDR3 nucleotides read TGTGCCAGCAGCGACCGGACAGGGGATGGCTACACCTCC.

This clonotype was seen at least ten times. One end of the junction varies from germline; a read error may be responsible. The V and J genes are TRBV7-7 and TRBJ2-1, with 9 bases fitting TRBD1. The CDR3 spans 15 residues. The V gene's germline CDR1 is SSHAT and CDR2 FNYEAQ (reference sequence). CDR3 DNA sequence: TGTGCTAGCAGCCCCGGGACAGGGACCTACAATGAGCAGTTCTTC. Its translation is CASSPGTGTYNEQFF.

The gene calls are TRBV9 and TRBJ2-7, with D possibly matching TRBD2 (5 bases). The CDR3 consists of 13 residues. Germline V gives CDR1 SGDLS, CDR2 YYNGEE. The ends were cut back, 4 bases at V and 7 bases at J, with 15 bases in the middle. CDR3 amino acids: CASSQTRRSEQYF. The CDR3 DNA reads as TGTGCCAGCAGCCAAACTAGGAGGAGTGAGCAGTACTTC.

This clonotype is medium-sized within its sample. The chain is built from TRBV6-5 and TRBJ2-7, with D tentatively TRBD1 or TRBD2 (5 bases each). Germline CDR1 reads MNHEY; CDR2 reads SVGAGI. This CDR3 has 13 residues. Trimming removed 5 bases from V and 5 bases from J, with 13 bases in between. The chain's CDR3 is CASSPPGADEQYF. Here the CDR3 DNA reads TGTGCCAGCAGTCCCCCCGGGGCGGACGAGCAGTACTTC.

On this clonotype: Given a much more abundant clone one base away, this may be a read error. The CDR3 ends on some other residue instead of the conserved phenylalanine or tryptophan, so this is likely a read error. V gene TRBV6-6 combines with J gene TRBJ1-2; D possibly corresponds to TRBD1 (5 bases). V lost 6 bases and J 6 bases, leaving 14 bases between the germline ends. Germline V CDR1 and CDR2: MNHNY, SVGAGI (reference sequence). This CDR3 has 13 amino acids. CDR3 nucleotide sequence: TGTGCCAGCAGGCCAGGGCAGAGAGATGGCTACACCTGC. As protein: CASRPGQRDGYTC.

About this clonotype itself: This may be a read error, as it is one base from a much larger clone. The chain uses TRBV7-2 and TRBJ2-3; D might be TRBD1 (6 bases). This CDR3 has 13 amino acids. Looked up from germline, CDR1 is SGHTA and CDR2 is FQGNSA. The CDR3 DNA reads as TGTGCCAGCGGCACAGGGAACACAGATATGCAGTATTTT. Its protein product is CASGTGNTDMQYF.

This clonotype was seen a handful of times. The V call is TRBV7-9, the J call TRBJ2-3, with 7 bases identical to TRBD1. Per the germline V gene, CDR1 is SEHNR and CDR2 is FQNEAQ (reference sequence). J was trimmed by 10 bases and V by 0 bases; bases with no gene match: 7. The CDR3 runs to 14 residues. CDR3 loop: CASSLASGQGAQYF. CDR3 coding DNA: TGTGCCAGCAGCTTAGCTTCCGGCCAGGGGGCGCAGTATTTT.

This clonotype was recorded at least ten times. The J gene is TRBJ1-4, the V gene TRBV9; TRBD1 is a possible D gene (6 bases). V was cut by 2 bases and J by 7 bases, with 15 bases left in between. Germline V lookup: CDR1 SGDLS, CDR2 YYNGEE. The CDR3 is 15 residues long. The CDR3 DNA reads as TGTGCCAGCAGCGTGACACAGGGAGGGAGTGAAAAACTGTTTTTT. Protein: CASSVTQGGSEKLFF. Based on the CDR3 plus reference TRBV9 and TRBJ1-4, the full variable domain is DSGVTQTPKHLITATGQRVTLRCSPRSGDLSVYWYQQSLDQGLQFLIQYYNGEERAKGNILERFSAQQFPDLHSELNLSSLELGDSALYFCASSVTQGGSEKLFFGSGTQLSVL.

CDR3 amino acids: CASSLGQPDTQYF. The CDR3 DNA reads TGCGCCAGCAGCCTCGGACAGCCTGATACGCAGTATTTT. V is TRBV5-1 and J is TRBJ2-3, with D possibly TRBD1 on 6 matching bases. Germline V CDR1 and CDR2: SGHRS, YFSETQ. V dropped 4 bases and J dropped 6 bases, with 12 bases sitting between them. The CDR3 extends over 13 amino acids. The full variable domain, its missing parts supplied by reference TRBV5-1 and TRBJ2-3, is KAGVTQTPRYLIKTRGQQVTLSCSPISGHRSVSWYQQTPGQGLQFLFEYFSETQRNKGNFPGRFSGRQFSNSRSEMNVSTLELGDSALYLCASSLGQPDTQYFGPGTRLTVL.

This clonotype was recorded a few times. The rearrangement uses TRBV28 and TRBJ2-4, with 7 bases aligning to TRBD1. Germline lookup yields CDR1 MDHEN and CDR2 SYDVKM. The CDR3 spans 14 residues. The J segment lost 9 bases and the V segment lost 2 bases, leaving 7 bases of the junction unmatched. CDR3: CASSLRQGDFIQYF. The CDR3 DNA is TGTGCCAGCAGTTTAAGACAGGGAGATTTCATTCAGTACTTC.

Turning to this clonotype: A much larger clone lies one base from this, so it may be a read error. This chain connects TRBV6-6 to TRBJ2-1; D ambiguous. The CDR3 contains 13 residues. Germline lookup yields CDR1 MNHNY and CDR2 SVGAGI (reference sequence). V was trimmed by 6 bases and J by 8 bases, leaving 14 bases between them. DNA of the CDR3: TGTGCCAGCAGAACCCCTATAGGCGATGAGCAGTTCTTC. Amino acids: CASRTPIGDEQFF.

As to this clonotype: A much larger clone differs by one base, so this may be a read error. V usage is TRBV15 and J usage is TRBJ1-1; D not certain. The CDR3 length is 17 residues. CDR1 is LNHNV, CDR2 YYDKDF, per germline (reference sequence). The CDR3 DNA sequence: TGTGCCACCAGCAGAGATAAAGGTTTTTGGATGAACACTGGAGCTTTCTTT. Encoded protein: CATSRDKGFWMNTGAFF.

In its sample, this clonotype was seen many times. The chain recombines TRBV10-3 with TRBJ1-2; D gene uncertain. The CDR3 sequence is 13 residues long. Trimming took off 2 bases at V and 6 bases at J, with 10 bases between the two ends. Germline values: CDR1 ENHRY, CDR2 SYGVKD. This CDR3 reads CAISEKSADGYTF. CDR3 in DNA: TGTGCCATCAGTGAGAAGTCAGCCGATGGCTACACCTTC.

This clonotype was seen a few times. The rearrangement links TRBV6-5 to TRBJ2-1; 8 nucleotides agree with TRBD1. CDR3 length equals 13 residues. Unmatched junction bases numbered 4, after V lost 7 bases and J lost 5 bases. Germline CDR1 is MNHEY and CDR2 is SVGAGI. CDR3 in DNA: TGTGCCAGCACAGGGGGCGCGGACAATGAGCAGTTCTTC. Translation gives CASTGGADNEQFF.

The rearrangement uses TRBV3-1 and TRBJ1-1; 8 positions match TRBD1. The CDR3 has 14 amino acids. The J segment lost 5 bases and the V segment lost 4 bases, leaving 6 bases of the junction unmatched. In germline, CDR1 is LGHDT, CDR2 YNNKEL (reference sequence). CDR3 sequence: CASSPPGGRTEAFF. In DNA, the CDR3 is TGTGCCAGCAGCCCCCCAGGGGGCAGAACTGAAGCTTTCTTT.

This clonotype turned up a few times. The chain links TRBV3-1 to TRBJ1-2, with D unresolved. CDR3 length: 12 amino acids. Germline V gives CDR1 LGHDT, CDR2 YNNKEL (reference sequence). The V and J ends lost 4 bases and 2 bases respectively, with 5 bases between them. CDR3 loop: CASSLENYGYTF. CDR3 sequence (DNA): TGTGCCAGCAGCCTTGAGAACTATGGCTACACCTTC.

The chain carries TRBV2 and TRBJ1-1; TRBD1 aligns across 7 bases. V trimming: 5 bases; J trimming: 1 base; junction bases outside the gene matches: 7. CDR1 SNHLY and CDR2 FYNNEI come from the germline V gene. The CDR3 consists of 15 residues. CDR3 residues: CASSRRAGGNTEAFF. The CDR3, as DNA: TGTGCCAGCAGTCGGCGGGCAGGGGGGAACACTGAAGCTTTCTTT.

CDR3 DNA sequence: TGTGCCAGCAGGGAGGGGGTCGAGCAGTACTTC. It translates to CASREGVEQYF. V usage is TRBV11-2 and J usage is TRBJ2-7, with D tentatively TRBD1 or TRBD2 (6 bases each). This CDR3 comprises 11 residues. V was cut by 6 bases and J by 6 bases, with 9 bases left in between. Germline V gene lookup returns CDR1 SGHAT and CDR2 FQNNGV.

This clonotype was detected only a few times. A read error may produce the germline difference seen at one junction end. V and J are TRBV7-7 and TRBJ2-2; D not resolved. Germline loops: CDR1 SSHAT, CDR2 FNYEAQ (reference sequence). The CDR3 is made up of 13 amino acids. CDR3 bases: TGTGCTAGCAGCTTAGGGCGGACCGGGGAGCTGTTTTTT. Protein: CASSLGRTGELFF.

This chain joins TRBV5-1 and TRBJ2-1; 7 bases are shared with TRBD2. This CDR3 is built from 12 residues. V gave up 4 bases and J gave up 9 bases; unmatched junction bases: 4. Germline V gene sequence: CDR1 SGHRS, CDR2 YFSETQ. The CDR3 spells CASSPQRGEQFF. For the CDR3, the DNA is TGCGCCAGCAGCCCCCAGCGGGGTGAGCAGTTCTTC.

This clonotype was picked up many times. The CDR3 DNA reads TGCGCCAGCAGCCCTCGTGGAGGGGGAGATCAGCCCCAGCATTTT. Residues: CASSPRGGGDQPQHF. The chain joins TRBV4-1 to TRBJ1-5; D is possibly TRBD1 (6 bases). CDR3 size: 15 residues. V lost 4 bases, J lost 5 bases, and 15 bases lay in between. Per the germline V gene, CDR1 is MGHRA and CDR2 is YSYEKL.

This clonotype was detected a few times. The chain links TRBV6-5 to TRBJ1-1; D is unresolved. V gave up 0 bases and J gave up 3 bases, with 5 bases separating them. The CDR3 is 13 amino acids. Germline V gene data show CDR1 as MNHEY and CDR2 as SVGAGI. The CDR3 DNA sequence: TGTGCCAGCAGTTACTCGGTGGACACTGAAGCTTTCTTT. As protein: CASSYSVDTEAFF.

The chain is built from TRBV7-9 and TRBJ1-1; D call uncertain. This CDR3 has 12 residues. CDR1 is SEHNR and CDR2 is FQNEAQ in the germline V gene (reference sequence). With 4 bases removed from V and 3 bases from J, the gap between germline ends came to 6 bases. This chain's CDR3 is CASSSIHTEAFF. The DNA for the CDR3 is TGTGCCAGCAGCTCAATTCACACTGAAGCTTTCTTT.

A note on this clonotype: A junction end diverges from the germline sequence, so it may reflect a read error. The CDR3 nucleotides read TGTGCCAGCAGTCGGACTAGAGTTTTGTACAATGAGCGGTTCTTC. Translation: CASSRTRVLYNERFF. V gene TRBV6-5 combines with J gene TRBJ2-1; 7 bases map to TRBD2. The CDR3 runs 15 residues. Germline loops: CDR1 MNHEY, CDR2 SVGAGI.

The rearrangement uses TRBV11-3 and TRBJ2-5; D is possibly TRBD2 (5 bases). V was cut by 5 bases and J by 5 bases, with 18 bases left in between. CDR3 length: 15 amino acids. Germline V gene lookup returns CDR1 SGHNT and CDR2 YENEEA. The CDR3 is CASSTRSRAGETQYF. For the CDR3, the DNA is TGTGCCAGCAGCACCCGTTCACGGGCGGGCGAGACCCAGTACTTC.

This clonotype came up a few times. The chain uses TRBV5-1 and TRBJ2-3; D remains unclear. CDR1 and CDR2 (germline): SGHRS, YFSETQ. The CDR3 is made up of 15 amino acids. The V gene lost 0 bases and the J gene lost 0 bases, with 8 bases spanning the gap. The CDR3 loop is CASSLAGYSTDTQYF. In DNA form, the CDR3 reads TGCGCCAGCAGCTTGGCAGGATACAGCACAGATACGCAGTATTTT.